This T cell receptor beta chain was profiled in a study of control samples from healthy donors and cancer patients. Generated by immunoSEQ multiplex PCR, the TCRdb table keeps only in-frame clones and is missing some. In the table there are about 160,000 clones, about 94% of which are singletons. CDR3 length: 14 residues. Germline CDR1 is LGHNA and CDR2 is YSLEER. Trimming took 0 bases from V and 5 from J, leaving 9 bases between them. The chain uses TRBV4-3 and TRBJ2-3; no reliable D call. The sample comprised blood. This sequence originates from a woman aged 55 to 70 in good health. The CDR3 is CASSQEGWKDTQYF. The DNA for the CDR3 is TGCGCCAGCAGCCAAGAAGGGTGGAAAGATACGCAGTATTTT.